This TCR beta chain is drawn from a study of blood T cell repertoires in COVID-19. Profiled with immunoSEQ multiplex PCR; TCRdb holds only in-frame clones, not every one. Here the sample spans under 300,000 clones, 75% to 90% being singletons. Looked up from germline, CDR1 is LGHDT and CDR2 is YNNKEL (reference sequence). Trimming took 2 bases from V and 7 from J; bases not matched to a gene: 8. CDR3 size: 15 residues. The rearrangement joins TRBV3-1 (or the pseudogene TRBV3-2) to TRBJ2-1; 7 bases agree with TRBD2. Sequencing input: peripheral blood. The sequence came from a woman between 40 and 55 years old who had recovered from COVID-19. In nucleotides, the CDR3 is TGTGCCAGCAGCCAAATCCCCGGACTAGTGAATGAGCAGTTCTTC. As protein: CASSQIPGLVNEQFF.